This T cell receptor beta chain was obtained from a study of cytomegalovirus exposure and HLA in healthy donors (TCRdb year 2017). At the level of the whole study: In an earlier analysis of fewer than 750 of the donors, 276 Gb of sequence data and 117 million unique TCR beta sequences from approximately 180 million T cells were reported. To study patterns of TCR occurrence, a later analysis re-analyzed previously published TCR beta repertoires from under 750 donors and added high-resolution HLA genotyping. In addition to the first cohort of roughly 700 subjects, a separate validation cohort of 120 different subjects was used. In an earlier analysis of a few hundred of the donors, high-throughput TCR beta sequencing was used to judge whether each TCR beta V gene segment behaved as functional or pseudogenic. HLA typing included class I and class II loci at four-digit resolution. A later genetic analysis used genome-wide SNP genotypes for about 60% of the roughly 700 donors, treating that subset as a discovery cohort. Among 398 genotyped donors of the cohort, an average of approximately 220,000 unique TCR beta nucleotide sequences was sequenced per donor, of which about 19% were non-productive. Rather than using new phenotypic data, the later analysis identified candidate immune exposures from TCR beta sequences and from how often those sequences occurred across donors. Because of strong linkage in the cohort, roughly five DR-DQ haplotypes were treated as single units for association and clustering. An early release that covered about 640 HLA-typed donors contained approximately 300 gigabases of sequencing data and 80 million or so unique TCR sequences. Using immunosequencing, the study profiled T cell repertoires from about 620 subjects and related those repertoires to cytomegalovirus serostatus. The number of donors typed differed by locus, with 629-630 for A, B, C, DRB1 and DQB1, around 500 for DQA1, about 610 for DPA1, and 400 to 490 for DPB1. Donor age, sex, ethnicity and CMV serostatus were compiled alongside the repertoire data. Of the 350 to 450 genotyped donors, over 65% fell in the genetic ancestry cluster associated with self-reported Caucasian donors. All discovery cohort repertoires had been generated on a single sequencing platform. The aim of the study was to test whether cataloging public T cell receptors could identify signatures of past pathogen exposure. The study combined high-throughput TCR immunosequencing, statistical association of individual TCRs with disease status, and machine learning to predict cytomegalovirus infection status.

Remarks on this clone: No cognate antigen has been identified for it. Base-call qualities are not available, and no considerably larger clone is one nucleotide away.

The library was built by means of the immunoSEQ multiplex PCR assay. For the multiplex PCR, a mixture combining 60 forward primers for TCR Vbeta segments and 13 reverse primers for TCR Jbeta segments was used. A multiplex PCR assay on genomic DNA amplified the CDR3 region of rearranged TCR beta genes. The Illumina HiSeq System was used to sequence the amplified TCR beta libraries as 87-base-pair reads. The authors' analysis ran thus. A later analysis tallied around 82 million unique TCR beta chains across the 650 to 750 repertoires, and some 10 million of those chains were shared by two or more donors. Raw reads were error-corrected and collapsed into unique sequences by a nearest-neighbor algorithm in which closely related sequences were merged to remove PCR and sequencing errors. CDR3 sequences were aligned to IMGT reference sequences to assign V, D and J gene segments. For a sequence to be retained, a match of at least six nucleotides was required to both a V gene segment and a J gene segment. A rearrangement was called productive if the CDR3 had no stop codons and remained in frame with V and J, and every other rearrangement was called non-productive. CDR3 was defined according to IMGT convention as the region running from the second conserved V-encoded cysteine to the conserved J-encoded phenylalanine. In an earlier analysis of more than 550 of the donors, sequences lacking an unambiguous match to a single V gene segment were excluded. In an earlier analysis of 587 of the donors, V segments were called functional above 56.7% productive rearrangements and were called segregating when the between-donor standard deviation exceeded 5%. A statistical classification framework was built to diagnose cytomegalovirus status from the catalog of TCR beta chain sequences. In a later analysis, TCR nucleotide sequences were compared against IMGT/GENE-DB human TR gene sequences so that V and J genes could be assigned. The TCRdist pipeline was used in a later analysis to assign CDR3 sequences and most-parsimonious VDJ recombination scenarios. In a later analysis, each TCR beta chain was defined by its CDR3 amino acid sequence together with its V-gene family, and reads lacking a unique V-gene family were excluded. In a later analysis, approximately 640 highly shared, low-generation-probability nucleotide sequences were removed to address suspected cross-contamination and a sequencing artifact. For each public chain, a later analysis derived a clonal expansion index from normalized ranks of inferred template counts within each repertoire. In a later analysis, generation probabilities were computed with a VDJ recombination model fitted to out-of-frame rearrangements, and the resulting probabilities were checked against IGoR. In a later analysis, TCR-TCR, TCR-HLA and TCR-CMV co-occurrence was scored with hypergeometric tests, and a repertoire-size bias correction was applied to TCR pairs. False discovery rates were estimated in a later analysis by permuting HLA or CMV assignments 20 times. In a later analysis, co-occurring TCRs were grouped using DBSCAN, and TCRdist sequence similarity was added for clustering within HLA-allele-positive subsets. Repertoires with fewer than 30,000 or more than 120,000 public chains, plus five repertoires with anomalous nucleotide sharing, were excluded from co-occurrence clustering. TCRdb took this table from immuneACCESS and kept in-frame rearrangements with V and J called. Such tables lack part of the clones; where checked against another copy, unresolved V genes explain under half of the gap, and the rest is unexplained. Clone size and V and J calls were adopted from that table, with D and trimming inferred from the DNA. The sample includes approximately 140,000 clones, with about 80% observed a single time. The ten top clones hold roughly 1.2% of the sample.

The cohort was made up of hundreds of healthy bone marrow donors. All cohort members were sampled while nominally healthy, although unrecorded immune exposures were likely present. The donor tested CMV seronegative and was one of the 352 seronegative cohort members. Every donor gave a peripheral blood sample, and the peripheral blood mononuclear cells from that sample were used for TCR beta sequencing. The Qiagen DNeasy Blood Extraction Kit was used to extract genomic DNA from the blood cell samples. Study-wide findings and limitations: In vitro tests confirmed that three of the cytomegalovirus-associated TCR beta chains recognize cytomegalovirus antigens. A later analysis found that HLA-associated TCR beta chains were more clonally expanded and had lower generation probabilities than equally common non-associated chains. For the cohort, immune exposure information was limited to CMV serostatus. Cytomegalovirus status was reported to be diagnosed by the classifier with high specificity and sensitivity in both the original and validation cohorts. A group of highly shared sequence variants was considered likely to be a technical artifact of the sequencing pipeline. Broadly in line with IMGT annotations, most TCR beta V segments showed up in productive rearrangements about 87% or about 30% of the time in an earlier analysis of around 600 of the donors. A later genetic analysis reported fewer N-insertions in productive TCRs among donors in an Asian-associated ancestry cluster than the approximately 670-donor mean. Linkage disequilibrium might explain the correlated functional status among segregating V segments, but an unknown experimental factor could not be excluded. According to a later analysis, parvovirus B19, influenza, CMV and Epstein-Barr virus appeared linked to several top co-occurrence clusters. A further reported finding was that TCR beta sequences accurately predicted the HLA-A and HLA-B alleles for most subjects in the first cohort. V-gene and J-gene trimming of TCR beta chains was associated with a missense DCLRE1C variant in a later genetic analysis, and the association was replicated in an independent cohort. Most TCR sequences were seen in very few donors, while some public TCRs were found in many individuals. According to a later analysis, most CMV-associated TCR beta chains appeared to be HLA-restricted, and the HLA associations seemed to be driven largely by CMV exposure. Strong co-occurrence of HLA alleles, especially DR and DQ, made assigning TCR associations to individual alleles difficult. Specific HLA alleles were associated with 16,951 TCR beta sequences at a false discovery rate of 0.05 in a later analysis. The study gave a list of more than 150 TCR beta chains associated with cytomegalovirus. Because counts were too low, seventeen rarely observed V segments, including chromosome 9 orphons, were left out of the earlier analysis of 500 to 750 of the donors. Because HLA typing was missing for some donors at each locus, association tests included only the typed subset. Roughly uniform sequencing depth across donors was assumed in presence/absence analyses, although this assumption may not hold. In a later analysis, TCR association rates were found to vary across HLA loci, with the most associated TCRs seen for DRB1 alleles and the fewest for HLA-C alleles. Only TCR beta chains were sequenced in this cohort, and the absence of alpha or paired-chain data limited detectable features. It was suggested by the authors that the approach could potentially be generalized to other disease states and immunological phenotypes.

The specimen was PBMCs. The clonotype was recovered from a girl aged 2 to 9 in good health and CMV-seronegative.

The CDR3 protein is CASSPTPSHYEQYF. The DNA sequence reads TGTGCCAGCAGCCCGACACCATCCCACTACGAGCAGTACTTC. The chain was built from TRBV27 and TRBJ2-7, with the D gene not confidently named. CDR3 length: 14 amino acids, cysteine to phenylalanine. Only the CDR3 region is kept as DNA, spanning 42 bases read in frame from base 1. CDR1 MNHEY and CDR2 SMNVEV were looked up in the germline V gene (reference sequence). V and J are truncated by 6 bases and 3 bases respectively, leaving an intervening sequence of 15 bases.